This TCR beta chain came from a study of shared clonotypes between healthy human individuals. Study conclusions and caveats: Generation probabilities of non-shared clonotypes were lower (relative to those shared by all four donors). Memory subsets had estimated richness that was generally smaller than that of naive subsets. Rarefaction gave evidence that sorted-subset sequencing remained incomplete despite large depth.

Regarding this clone: Its specificity is unknown.

Profiling relied on immunoSEQ multiplex PCR, and the TCRdb table lists in-frame clones only, not all of them. The data show some 1.1 million clones, 70% to 85% seen once. CDR1 and CDR2 (germline): GTSNPN, SVGIG (reference sequence). This CDR3 is built from 13 residues. V trimming: 3 bases; J trimming: 4 bases; junction bases outside the gene matches: 3. The sample taken for sequencing was memory CD4+ T cells from PBMCs. Subset of the sample: CD45RA-negative fraction. The clonotype originates from a man aged 18 to 30 in good health. Some clones in this sample may be carry-over from other donors' samples. The chain carries TRBV30 and TRBJ1-5; 7 nucleotides line up with TRBD1. The CDR3 spells CAWSRGFNQPQHF. Written as DNA, the CDR3 is TGTGCCTGGAGCAGGGGGTTTAATCAGCCCCAGCATTTT.